The sequence of this T cell receptor (beta chain) was determined in a study of response to subunit inactivated influenza vaccine. Note on this clonotype: As yet, its antigen is unknown.

TCRdb processed the RT-PCR reads anew with MiXCR; each CDR3 protein has one entry. The repertoire has about 570,000 distinct CDR3 sequences, 12% of them found once; the top ten carry 10%. Germline CDR1 LGHNA, CDR2 YNFKEQ. This CDR3 contains 17 residues. The trim removed 1 base at V and 2 bases at J, leaving 9 bases unmatched. The study's findings and limits: The authors proposed limited new T cell recruitment per seasonal influenza vaccination.

The V gene is TRBV4-2, the J gene TRBJ2-3, with 7 positions matching TRBD2. This clonotype was obtained from a man in his fifties or sixties who received an inactivated influenza vaccine. Specimen: PBMCs from blood, collected on the day of vaccination. CDR3 loop: CASSQGPGTTLTDTQYF. CDR3 in DNA: TGTGCCAGCAGCCAAGGTCCAGGGACTACGCTCACAGATACGCAGTATTTT.